Below, one T cell receptor (beta chain) is given with its context. This sample is drawn from a study of blood T cell repertoires in COVID-19. TCRdb keeps only in-frame clones here, not all; method: immunoSEQ multiplex PCR. The sample yields over 55,000 clones, over 70% seen once. Per germline, CDR1 MDHEN and CDR2 SYDVKM. Trimming removed 3 bases at V and 3 bases at J, with 11 bases between. This CDR3 region has 14 residues. Sequencing was carried out using peripheral blood. This rearrangement joins TRBV28 to TRBJ1-2; TRBD1 might be the D (6 bases). The clonotype originates from a middle-aged man with active COVID-19. CDR3 amino acids: CASSFPGVDYGYTF. DNA for the CDR3: TGTGCCAGCAGTTTCCCAGGGGTCGACTATGGCTACACCTTC.